The clone carrying this TCR beta chain was seen repeatedly, ten times or more. Molecular barcoded adaptors covering alpha/delta and beta/gamma chains were used on around 400 ng RNA. TCRdb reanalysed the reads using MiXCR and keeps one entry per CDR3 protein. The sample has about 41,000 distinct CDR3 sequences, around an eighth seen once. The source of the sample is a study of read filtering for tumor transcriptome and immune sequencing. The sequence came from a donor aged 40 or older with multiple myeloma. Sequencing input: a population of CD138-negative cells sorted from bone marrow.

CDR3 protein: CSARDLGGPYNEQFF. The CDR3 DNA is TGCAGTGCTAGAGATCTGGGGGGACCCTACAATGAGCAGTTCTTC. The rearrangement links TRBV20-1 to TRBJ2-1, with D perhaps TRBD2 (6 bases). The CDR3 length is 15 residues. Germline V CDR1 and CDR2: DFQATT, SNEGSKA (reference sequence). The ends were cut back, 0 bases at V and 2 bases at J, with 11 bases in the middle.